This T cell receptor (beta chain) was sequenced for a study of T cell repertoires in cytomegalovirus infection. Study-level background: Based on public TCR beta signatures, there were indications of CMV infection and of a matching HLA type. General study findings and limits: Clonotype analysis showed dominance of the ex vivo response by HLA-C-restricted CMV-specific TCR beta clonotypes.

Comment on this clonotype: Its specificity is not known. Germline and junction disagree at one end, which may indicate a read error.

TCRdb ran MiXCR on the reads and lists one entry per CDR3 protein. The repertoire holds some 390,000 distinct CDR3 sequences, 15% to 20% seen once, with about 10% in the top ten. The CDR3 is made up of 15 amino acids. Looked up from germline, CDR1 is DFQATT and CDR2 is SNEGSKA (reference sequence). Sequencing was done on a sample of PBMCs. The chain employs TRBV20-1 and TRBJ2-5; D may be TRBD1 (5 bases). This clonotype was obtained from a human donor in good health (CMV status not recorded). Some clones in this sample may be carry-over from other donors' samples. CDR3 bases: TGCAGTGCTAGAGATCAGGGTCCCTGGGCGGAGACCCAGTGCTTC. It specifies CSARDQGPWAETQCF.